Below, 9 T cell receptor beta chains from the same sample are listed, as sequenced in a study of T cell responses to AZD1222 COVID-19 vaccine. Some clones are missing from TCRdb's copy, which holds only in-frame ones; the method was immunoSEQ multiplex PCR. Of 150,000 to 200,000 clones listed, roughly 92% are singletons. Source: peripheral blood, taken on day 0 of AZD1222 vaccination. Receptors were obtained from an adult in good health.

This clone was found once. The chain employs TRBV6-5 and TRBJ1-5; 11 bases map to TRBD1. Germline lookup yields CDR1 MNHEY and CDR2 SVGAGI. The CDR3 is made up of 14 amino acids. V lost 6 bases to trimming and J lost 4 bases; unmatched junction nucleotides: 2. For the CDR3, the DNA is TGTGCCAGCAGAAGGGACAGGGGGAATCAGCCCCAGCATTTT. Translated, it gives CASRRDRGNQPQHF.

The rearrangement links TRBV18 to TRBJ1-1, with TRBD1 as a possible D gene (5 bases). The CDR3 runs 14 residues. The V gene lost 3 bases and the J gene lost 0 bases, with 8 bases spanning the gap. Per germline, CDR1 KGHSH and CDR2 LQKENI. The CDR3 sequence: CASSPGTLNTEAFF. In nucleotides, the CDR3 is TGTGCCAGCTCACCCGGGACCCTGAACACTGAAGCTTTCTTT.

This clone was detected once. The genes are TRBV19 and TRBJ1-1, with a tentative D call TRBD1 (6 bases). Germline CDR1 reads LNHDA; CDR2 reads SQIVND (reference sequence). There are 13 residues in the CDR3. With 4 bases removed from V and 7 bases from J, the gap between germline ends came to 13 bases. The CDR3 coding sequence is TGTGCCAGTAGTACCTTTGGACAGAGTGAAGCTTTCTTT. Translating gives CASSTFGQSEAFF.

This sequence joins TRBV5-1 and TRBJ2-3; possibly TRBD1 for D (6 bases). CDR1 and CDR2 (germline): SGHRS, YFSETQ. This CDR3 comprises 14 residues. Trimming removed 4 bases from V and 2 bases from J, with 11 bases in between. CDR3 sequence reads: CASSLDRPTDTQYF. CDR3 in DNA: TGCGCCAGCAGCCTTGACAGGCCCACAGATACGCAGTATTTT.

The CDR3 loop reads CASNEWGTLSYNSPLHF. Here the CDR3 DNA reads TGTGCCAGTAACGAGTGGGGGACACTCTCCTATAATTCACCCCTCCACTTT. The rearrangement joins TRBV19 to TRBJ1-6; tentative D call: TRBD1 (6 bases). V lost 7 bases, J lost 0 bases, and 16 bases lay in between. The V gene's germline CDR1 is LNHDA and CDR2 SQIVND (reference sequence). The CDR3 runs 17 residues.

The chain is built from TRBV4-1 and TRBJ2-7; possibly TRBD2 for D (6 bases). The V end lost 3 bases, the J end lost 3 bases, and 12 bases lay between the germline ends. Looked up from germline, CDR1 is MGHRA and CDR2 is YSYEKL. The CDR3 is 14 amino acids. This CDR3 is CASSQGDLYYEQYF. DNA for the CDR3: TGCGCCAGCAGCCAGGGGGACTTGTACTACGAGCAGTACTTC.

This chain uses TRBV30 with TRBJ1-2; 7 positions agree with TRBD1. Germline CDR1 and CDR2: GTSNPN and SVGIG (reference sequence). V gave up 4 bases and J gave up 2 bases; unmatched junction bases: 7. The CDR3 spans 14 residues. The CDR3 region has the DNA TGTGCCTGGAACCTACAGGGGAGGAACTATGGCTACACCTTC. This gives the protein CAWNLQGRNYGYTF.

The V gene is TRBV15, the J gene TRBJ2-3; TRBD2 matches 7 bases. CDR1 is LNHNV, CDR2 YYDKDF, per germline (reference sequence). The length of the CDR3 is 16 residues. Germline trimming cut 1 base from V and 5 bases from J; bases unmatched to any gene: 9. The CDR3 DNA sequence: TGTGCCACCAGCAGAGGAAGGGCGGGGGACGGAGATACGCAGTATTTT. It yields the protein CATSRGRAGDGDTQYF. The full variable domain, rest sourced from reference TRBV15 and TRBJ2-3, is DAMVIQNPRYQVTQFGKPVTLSCSQTLNHNVMYWYQQKSSQAPKLLFHYYDKDFNNEADTPDNFQSRRPNTSFCFLDIRSPGLGDTAMYLCATSRGRAGDGDTQYFGPGTRLTVL.

This clone was detected only once. The chain has TRBV18 and TRBJ1-4, with 9 bases fitting TRBD1. CDR3 length: 15 residues. The V and J ends lost 3 bases and 7 bases, in that order; junction bases with no gene match: 6. Germline V CDR1 and CDR2: KGHSH, LQKENI. The CDR3 sequence is CASSPLGTGTEKLFF. CDR3 DNA: TGTGCCAGCTCACCGCTCGGGACAGGGACTGAAAAACTGTTTTTT.